The 2 T cell receptor beta chains below come from one sample, sequenced in a study of cytomegalovirus exposure and HLA in healthy donors. The PCR contained 60 Vbeta and 13 Jbeta primers. The data were produced by immunoSEQ multiplex PCR, yet TCRdb's version contains in-frame clones alone and is incomplete. Seen here are 100,000 to 150,000 clones, around 80% observed once, and the top ten hold under 13%. Sequenced material: PBMCs. Receptors were obtained from a man between 25 and 39 years old in good health and CMV-seropositive.

A single count supports this clone. The chain links TRBV9 to TRBJ2-1; TRBD2 agrees at 9 bases. Trimming cost V 0 bases and J 2 bases; bases outside gene matches: 3. Germline CDR1 SGDLS, CDR2 YYNGEE. The CDR3 totals 16 residues. CDR3 sequence reads: CASSVGGGRAYNEQFF. The CDR3 nucleotides read TGTGCCAGCAGCGTAGGGGGCGGGAGGGCCTACAATGAGCAGTTCTTC.

The gene calls are TRBV10-1 and TRBJ2-5; TRBD2 matches at 7 bases. Germline assignment: CDR1 WNHNN and CDR2 SYGVQD (reference sequence). The CDR3 covers 16 residues. Trimming cost V 2 bases and J 4 bases; bases outside gene matches: 10. For the CDR3, the DNA is TGCGCCAGCAGTGAGCCGACCTGGGACTACGGAGAGACCCAGTACTTC. This codes for CASSEPTWDYGETQYF.